This T cell receptor beta chain stems from a study of shared clonotypes between healthy human individuals. The study's findings and limits: Represented diversity, genetic and exposure-history alike, was limited by few donors. The authors sampled blood alone, and tissue repertoires likely differ.

The sample holds a few counts of this clone. The antigen remains undetermined. Sequencing of unsorted PBMC DNA was carried out using ten immunoSEQ deep assay plates. Original processing methods: Junction-only sequences produced by ImmunoSEQ had no quality scores, so filtering differed. Using immunoSEQ multiplex PCR, the repertoire was profiled, and TCRdb retains in-frame clones only, with some absent. That table is the source of V, J and clone size, and D and trimming were worked out from the DNA. The sample yields roughly 500,000 clones, 81% seen once. This CDR3 contains 14 residues. The germline gives CDR1 MDHEN, CDR2 SYDVKM. V trimming: 6 bases; J trimming: 0 bases; junction bases outside the gene matches: 5.

The origin of this receptor is a middle-aged woman in good health. Some clones in this sample may be carry-over from other donors' samples. The rearrangement links TRBV28 to TRBJ2-7; 7 bases are a match to TRBD1. Sequenced: PBMCs. The CDR3: CASRAGDSSYEQYF. The CDR3 region has the DNA TGTGCCAGCAGAGCCGGGGACAGCTCCTACGAGCAGTACTTC.